This T cell receptor beta chain is from a study of T-cell reconstitution after alpha-beta-depleted transplantation in children. This sample's TCRbeta library carried unique molecular identifier barcodes. Each CDR3 protein gets one entry after TCRdb re-called the PCR reads with MiXCR. The sample shows approximately 400,000 distinct CDR3 sequences, approximately 11% of them seen only once. This clonotype was recorded a few times. The CDR3 has 15 residues. The ends were cut back, 3 bases at V and 5 bases at J, with 15 bases in the middle. Germline V gene lookup returns CDR1 MGHRA and CDR2 YSYEKL. This receptor was identified in a human donor who donated a stem cell graft to a child with acute myeloid leukemia. The chain recombines TRBV4-1 with TRBJ2-3; D not certain. The sample here was PBMCs from the stem cell graft donor, taken from the stem cell graft. The CDR3 DNA reads as TGCGCCAGCAGCCAGTTTTTCCCAGCGCTAGATACGCAGTATTTT. Translation gives CASSQFFPALDTQYF.